This T cell receptor beta chain was profiled in a study of OX40 agonist ivuxolimab in advanced cancers. About the research overall: Dose-escalation patients suffered from hepatocellular carcinoma, melanoma, renal cell or head and neck cancer.

The table came from immunoSEQ multiplex PCR; TCRdb's copy has only in-frame clones and leaves some out. The data contain around 35,000 clones, roughly 77% of them singletons. General observations from the study: Normalized expansion of T-cell clones was also low for some nonresponders. Doses of 0.1 to 3.0 mg/kg were accompanied by clonal expansion of CD4+ and CD8+ blood T cells by week 6. Among T cells, CD8+ cells averaged more expanded clones than CD4+ cells.

Germline CDR1 is MNHEY and CDR2 is SVGAGI. Trimming cost V 4 bases and J 2 bases; bases outside gene matches: 6. The CDR3 totals 15 residues. Turning to this clone: What it binds is unknown.

This TCR was recovered from an adult with an advanced solid tumor such as melanoma, head and neck, liver or kidney cancer. The V call is TRBV6-5, the J call TRBJ2-5; 8 bases fit TRBD1. Specimen: CD4+ or CD8+ T cells sorted from blood, collected in a trial of the OX40 agonist ivuxolimab. CDR3 in amino acids: CASSSSGTGQETQYF. In DNA form, the CDR3 reads TGTGCCAGCAGTTCATCCGGGACAGGACAAGAGACCCAGTACTTC.